This T cell receptor (beta chain) is from a study of T-cell memory formation after mild COVID-19. The study, taken as a whole, reports: Unconfirmed was the SARS-CoV-2 specificity of second-wave clones that peaked on day 37. The appearance of some responding clones in pre-infection memory suggested that cross-reactive memory joined.

5'RACE with constant-segment primers built TCRalpha and TCRbeta cDNA libraries with UMIs. Each CDR3 protein is one row after TCRdb ran MiXCR on the 5' RACE reads. The data hold a few hundred thousand distinct CDR3 sequences, with over 9% observed a single time. CDR3 length: 15 residues. The V and J ends lost 4 bases and 7 bases, in that order; junction bases with no gene match: 8. Germline V gives CDR1 LGHDT, CDR2 YNNKEL (reference sequence). Points on this clonotype: Antigen specificity is unknown.

Sequencing was done on a sample of PBMCs or a T cell subset sorted from them (not recorded which). V and J are TRBV3-1 and TRBJ1-4; 8 nucleotides agree with TRBD1. The clonotype originates from a young man who had mild COVID-19 (a few samples of this study predate the infection). Cell type and time point are not known. The CDR3 region is CASSLSGGKGEKLFF. The CDR3 DNA reads TGTGCCAGCAGCCTCTCAGGGGGCAAAGGTGAAAAACTGTTTTTT.